This T cell receptor (beta chain) was documented in a study of blood T cell repertoires in COVID-19. Per the original data handling: Amplified reference gene primers provided the basis for estimating nucleated cell counts. Using immunoSEQ multiplex PCR, the repertoire was profiled, and TCRdb retains in-frame clones only, with some absent. That table furnishes V, J and clone size, whereas the DNA furnished D and trimming. Of 200,000 or so clones listed, 75% to 90% are singletons. This CDR3 has 13 amino acids. V lost 4 bases and J lost 7, with 12 bases in between. CDR1 and CDR2 from the germline V gene are SGHNT and YYREEE (reference sequence).

The TCR sequence derives from a woman between 18 and 30 years old in a cohort exposed to, infected with or recovered from COVID-19 (not recorded which). The V call is TRBV5-4, the J call TRBJ2-1; D unclear. The sequenced sample consisted of PBMCs or T cells enriched from blood (not recorded which). The CDR3 here is CASSPVASNEQFF. DNA of the CDR3: TGTGCCAGCAGCCCCGTGGCTTCTAATGAGCAGTTCTTC.